The present entry profiles one T cell receptor (beta chain) with its context. Antigen unknown. Data came from immunoSEQ multiplex PCR; TCRdb stores just in-frame clones and leaves some out. The sample has some 1 million clones; roughly 80% are singletons. These data originate in a study of shared clonotypes between healthy human individuals. Study-wide context: Each donor had three CD4 naive, three CD4 memory, two CD8 naive and one CD8 memory plate.

Study-wide results and caveats: In several donors, around 4.8% of naive CD4 clonotypes appeared in common.

The CDR3 length is 14 residues. The V gene lost 8 bases and the J gene lost 7 bases, with 18 bases spanning the gap. Per the germline V gene, CDR1 is GTSNPN and CDR2 is SVGIG (reference sequence). This clonotype was obtained from a man aged 18 to 30 in good health. The sequenced material came from memory CD4+ T cells sorted from blood. Subset indicated: CD45RA-negative fraction. The rearrangement uses TRBV30 and TRBJ1-6; D is perhaps TRBD1 (6 bases). The chain's CDR3 is CAGQQGVRNSPLHF. CDR3 nucleotide sequence: TGTGCCGGTCAACAGGGTGTGAGGAATTCACCCCTCCACTTT.